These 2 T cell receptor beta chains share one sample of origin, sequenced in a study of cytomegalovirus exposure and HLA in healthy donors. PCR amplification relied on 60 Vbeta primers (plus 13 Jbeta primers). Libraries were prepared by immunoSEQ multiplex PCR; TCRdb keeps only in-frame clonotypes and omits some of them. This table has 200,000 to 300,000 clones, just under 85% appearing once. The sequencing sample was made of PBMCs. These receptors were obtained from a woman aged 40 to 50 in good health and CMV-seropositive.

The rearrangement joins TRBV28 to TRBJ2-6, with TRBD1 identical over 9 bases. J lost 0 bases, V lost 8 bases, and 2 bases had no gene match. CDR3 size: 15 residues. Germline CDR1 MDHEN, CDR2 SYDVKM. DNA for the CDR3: TGTGCCAGCGGGACAGGGAACTCTGGGGCCAACGTCCTGACTTTC. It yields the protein CASGTGNSGANVLTF.

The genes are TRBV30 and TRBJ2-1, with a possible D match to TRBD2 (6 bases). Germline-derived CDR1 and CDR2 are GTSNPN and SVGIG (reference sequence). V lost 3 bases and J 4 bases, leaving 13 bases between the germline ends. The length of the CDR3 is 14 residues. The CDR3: CAWSPGDGYNEQFF. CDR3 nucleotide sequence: TGTGCCTGGAGCCCGGGGGACGGGTACAATGAGCAGTTCTTC. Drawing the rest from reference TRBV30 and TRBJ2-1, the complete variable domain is SQTIHQWPATLVQPVGSPLSLECTVEGTSNPNLYWYRQAAGRGLQLLFYSVGIGQISSEVPQNLSASRPQDRQFILSSKKLLLSDSGFYLCAWSPGDGYNEQFFGPGTRLTVL.